This T cell receptor (beta chain) was sequenced for a study of cytomegalovirus exposure and HLA in healthy donors. Remarks on this clone: Its antigen is unknown.

The PCR made use of 60 Vbeta and 13 Jbeta primers. Measured with immunoSEQ multiplex PCR; TCRdb has only the in-frame clones, and not every one. The top ten clones hold under 15% of a sample with some 170,000 clones, roughly 79% of them seen once. Study-wide points: Later on, an analysis found that several of the most significant clusters appeared to be linked to common viral pathogens, which included parvovirus B19. Earlier findings revealed that most TCR beta V segments proved productive either about 90% or about 30% of the time. Specificity for CMV antigens was confirmed in vitro for a few of the CMV-associated chains.

CDR1 is SGHDT and CDR2 is YYEEEE in the germline V gene. The CDR3 length is 14 residues. After removal of 3 bases from V and 8 bases from J, the junction contained 10 bases not matched to a gene. V is TRBV5-6 and J is TRBJ1-2; 7 bases map to TRBD1. The sequencing input was PBMCs. This clonotype originated in a woman between 45 and 60 years old in good health and CMV-seronegative. CDR3 coding DNA: TGTGCCAGCAGCTCCGGGACAGCGTTTAGGGGCTACACCTTC. Protein product: CASSSGTAFRGYTF.